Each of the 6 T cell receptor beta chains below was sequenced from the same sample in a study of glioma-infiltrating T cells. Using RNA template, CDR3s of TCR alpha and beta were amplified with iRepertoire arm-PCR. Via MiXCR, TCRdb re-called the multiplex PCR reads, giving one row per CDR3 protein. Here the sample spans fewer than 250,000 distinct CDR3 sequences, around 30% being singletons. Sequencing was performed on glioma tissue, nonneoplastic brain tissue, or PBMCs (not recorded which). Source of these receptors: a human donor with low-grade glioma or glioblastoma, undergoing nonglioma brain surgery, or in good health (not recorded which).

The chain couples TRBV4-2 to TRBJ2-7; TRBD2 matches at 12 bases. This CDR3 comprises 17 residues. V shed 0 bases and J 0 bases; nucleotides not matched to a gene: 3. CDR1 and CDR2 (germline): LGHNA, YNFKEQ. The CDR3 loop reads CASSQDLAGGPSYEQYF. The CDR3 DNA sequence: TGTGCCAGCAGCCAAGATCTAGCGGGAGGGCCCTCCTACGAGCAGTACTTC.

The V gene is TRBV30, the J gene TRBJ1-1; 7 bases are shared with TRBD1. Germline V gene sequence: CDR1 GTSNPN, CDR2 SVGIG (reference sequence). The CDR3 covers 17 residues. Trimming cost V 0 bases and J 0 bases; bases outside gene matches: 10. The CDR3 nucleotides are TGTGCCTGGAGTGTACGCTATAGGGACAGTTTGAACACTGAAGCTTTCTTT. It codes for CAWSVRYRDSLNTEAFF.

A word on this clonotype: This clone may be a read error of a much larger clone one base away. In DNA, the CDR3 is TGTGCCAGCAGCCAGGACCGAAATACGCAGTATTTT. Translation gives CASSQDRNTQYF. The rearrangement uses TRBV7-9 and TRBJ2-3; D uncertain. Trimming took off 5 bases at V and 7 bases at J, with 10 bases between the two ends. CDR1 is SEHNR and CDR2 is FQNEAQ in the germline V gene (reference sequence). The CDR3 is 12 amino acids.

The CDR3: CASSSIRLAGGETQYF. CDR3 coding DNA: TGTGCCAGCAGTTCCATTCGACTAGCGGGAGGAGAGACCCAGTACTTC. The V call is TRBV6-5, the J call TRBJ2-5, with TRBD2 matching over 13 bases. The V gene's germline CDR1 is MNHEY and CDR2 SVGAGI. This CDR3 is built from 16 residues. V lost 4 bases, J lost 4 bases, and 6 bases stayed unmatched.

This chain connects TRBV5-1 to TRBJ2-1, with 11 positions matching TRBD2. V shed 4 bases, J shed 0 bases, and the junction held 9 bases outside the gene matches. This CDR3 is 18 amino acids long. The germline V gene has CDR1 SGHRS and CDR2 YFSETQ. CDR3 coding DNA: TGCGCCAGCAGCCCCGGACTAGCGGGCGAAAGCTCCTACAATGAGCAGTTCTTC. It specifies CASSPGLAGESSYNEQFF.

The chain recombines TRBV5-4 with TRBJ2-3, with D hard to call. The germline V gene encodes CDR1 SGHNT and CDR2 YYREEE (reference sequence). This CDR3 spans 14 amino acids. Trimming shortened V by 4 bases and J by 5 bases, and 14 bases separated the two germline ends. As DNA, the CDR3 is TGTGCCAGCAGCCTCGGGTCCCTTATAGATACGCAGTATTTT. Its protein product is CASSLGSLIDTQYF.